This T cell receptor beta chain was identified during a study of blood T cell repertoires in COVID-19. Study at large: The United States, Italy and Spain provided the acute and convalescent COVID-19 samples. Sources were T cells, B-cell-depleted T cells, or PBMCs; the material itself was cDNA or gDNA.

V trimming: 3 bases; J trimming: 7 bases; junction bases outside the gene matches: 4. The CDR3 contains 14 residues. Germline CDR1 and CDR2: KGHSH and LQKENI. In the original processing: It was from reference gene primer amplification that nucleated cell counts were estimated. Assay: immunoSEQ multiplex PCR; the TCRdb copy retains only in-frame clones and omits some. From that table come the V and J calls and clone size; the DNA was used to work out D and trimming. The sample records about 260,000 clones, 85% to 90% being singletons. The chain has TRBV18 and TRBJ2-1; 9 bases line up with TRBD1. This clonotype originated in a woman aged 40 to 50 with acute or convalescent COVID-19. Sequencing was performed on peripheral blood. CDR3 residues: CASSPMDRGNEQFF. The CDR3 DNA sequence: TGTGCCAGCTCACCGATGGACAGGGGAAATGAGCAGTTCTTC. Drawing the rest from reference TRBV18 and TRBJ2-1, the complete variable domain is NAGVMQNPRHLVRRRGQEARLRCSPMKGHSHVYWYRQLPEEGLKFMVYLQKENIIDESGMPKERFSAEFPKEGPSILRIQQVVRGDSAAYFCASSPMDRGNEQFFGPGTRLTVL.